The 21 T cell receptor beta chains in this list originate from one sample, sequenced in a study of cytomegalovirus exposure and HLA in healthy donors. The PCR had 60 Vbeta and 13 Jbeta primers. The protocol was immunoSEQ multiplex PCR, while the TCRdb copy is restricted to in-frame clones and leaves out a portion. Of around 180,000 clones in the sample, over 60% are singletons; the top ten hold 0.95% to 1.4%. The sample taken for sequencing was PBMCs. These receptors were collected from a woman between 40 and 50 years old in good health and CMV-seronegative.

This chain's CDR3 is CASSQVRSGGRADTQYF. The CDR3 DNA sequence: TGTGCCAGCAGCCAAGTCAGGTCGGGCGGGCGGGCAGATACGCAGTATTTT. The rearrangement links TRBV7-2 to TRBJ2-3; D is possibly TRBD2 (5 bases). With 5 bases removed from V and 4 bases from J, the gap between germline ends came to 22 bases. The CDR3 is 17 amino acids. Germline V gene lookup returns CDR1 SGHTA and CDR2 FQGNSA.

The DNA of the CDR3 is TGTGCCAGCAGTTCCCAGGTAATCAGGACCTACAATGAGCAGTTCTTC. Translation gives CASSSQVIRTYNEQFF. The chain carries TRBV6-5 and TRBJ2-1, with D uncertain. Germline CDR1 and CDR2: MNHEY and SVGAGI. The CDR3 consists of 16 residues. The V gene lost 4 bases and the J gene lost 2 bases, with 15 bases spanning the gap.

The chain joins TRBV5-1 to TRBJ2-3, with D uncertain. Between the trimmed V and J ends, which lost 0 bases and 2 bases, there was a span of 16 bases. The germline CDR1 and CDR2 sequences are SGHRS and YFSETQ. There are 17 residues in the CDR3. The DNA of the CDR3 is TGCGCCAGCAGCTTGGCCTTGGGTACGACTTCCACAGATACGCAGTATTTT. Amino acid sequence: CASSLALGTTSTDTQYF.

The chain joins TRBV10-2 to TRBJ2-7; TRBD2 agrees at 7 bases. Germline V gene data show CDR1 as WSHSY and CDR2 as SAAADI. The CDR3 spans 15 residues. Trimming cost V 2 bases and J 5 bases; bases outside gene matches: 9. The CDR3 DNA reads TGCGCCAGCAGTGAGCCGCGGACTAGGATCGACGAGCAGTACTTC. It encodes CASSEPRTRIDEQYF.

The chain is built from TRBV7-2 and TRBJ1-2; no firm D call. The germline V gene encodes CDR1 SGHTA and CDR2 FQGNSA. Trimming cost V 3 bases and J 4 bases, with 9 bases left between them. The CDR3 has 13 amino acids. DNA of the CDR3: TGTGCCAGCAGCTTCAGTTTCGTCTATGGCTACACCTTC. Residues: CASSFSFVYGYTF. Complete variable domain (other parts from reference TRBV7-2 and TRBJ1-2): GAGVSQSPSNKVTEKGKDVELRCDPISGHTALYWYRQSLGQGLEFLIYFQGNSAPDKSGLPSDRFSAERTGGSVSTLTIQRTQQEDSAVYLCASSFSFVYGYTFGSGTRLTVV.

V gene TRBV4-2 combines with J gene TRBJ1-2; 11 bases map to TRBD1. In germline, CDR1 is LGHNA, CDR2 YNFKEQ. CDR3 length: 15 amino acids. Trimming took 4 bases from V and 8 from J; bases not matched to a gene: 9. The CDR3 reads CASSPGTGGETGYTF. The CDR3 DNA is TGTGCCAGCAGCCCCGGGACAGGGGGTGAAACGGGCTACACCTTC.

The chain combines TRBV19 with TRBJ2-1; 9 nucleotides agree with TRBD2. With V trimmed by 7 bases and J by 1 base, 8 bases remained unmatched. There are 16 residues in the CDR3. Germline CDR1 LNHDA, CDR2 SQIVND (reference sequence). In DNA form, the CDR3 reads TGTGCCAGTACTCTAGCGGGATCCGCATCCTACAATGAGCAGTTCTTC. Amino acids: CASTLAGSASYNEQFF.

CDR3 sequence reads: CASSLVGHSPTEEQYF. The CDR3 DNA follows: TGCGCCAGCAGCTTGGTCGGTCACAGCCCTACAGAAGAGCAGTACTTC. The chain joins TRBV5-1 to TRBJ2-7; no clear D gene. The CDR3 has 16 amino acids. Germline V gives CDR1 SGHRS, CDR2 YFSETQ. The V end was cut by 0 bases, the J end by 7 bases, with 20 bases between.

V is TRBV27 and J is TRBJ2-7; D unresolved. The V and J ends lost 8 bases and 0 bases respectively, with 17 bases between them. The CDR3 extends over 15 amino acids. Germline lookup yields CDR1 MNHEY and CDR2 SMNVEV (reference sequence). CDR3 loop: CASRRIDSSSYEQYV. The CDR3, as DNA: TGTGCCAGCCGAAGGATTGACTCTTCCTCCTACGAGCAGTACGTC.

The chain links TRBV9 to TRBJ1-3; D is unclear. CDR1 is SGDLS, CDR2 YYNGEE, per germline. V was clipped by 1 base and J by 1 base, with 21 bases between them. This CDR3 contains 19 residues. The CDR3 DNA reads TGTGCCAGCAGCGTACGAGGGAGTACGCTCGAGAGTTCTGGAAACACCATATATTTT. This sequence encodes CASSVRGSTLESSGNTIYF.

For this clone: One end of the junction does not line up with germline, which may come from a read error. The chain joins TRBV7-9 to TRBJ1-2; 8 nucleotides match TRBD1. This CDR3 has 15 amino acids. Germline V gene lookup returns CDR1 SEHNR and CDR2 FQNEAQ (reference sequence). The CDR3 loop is CSSSLDGQGVYGYTF. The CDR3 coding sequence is TGTTCCAGCAGCTTAGACGGACAGGGAGTCTATGGCTACACCTTC.

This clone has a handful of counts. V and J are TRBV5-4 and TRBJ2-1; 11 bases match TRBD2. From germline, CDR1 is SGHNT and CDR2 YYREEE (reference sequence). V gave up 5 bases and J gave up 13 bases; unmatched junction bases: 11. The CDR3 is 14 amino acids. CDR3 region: CASSSGRATAFQFF. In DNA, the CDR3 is TGTGCCAGCAGTAGCGGGAGGGCCACCGCATTTCAGTTCTTC.

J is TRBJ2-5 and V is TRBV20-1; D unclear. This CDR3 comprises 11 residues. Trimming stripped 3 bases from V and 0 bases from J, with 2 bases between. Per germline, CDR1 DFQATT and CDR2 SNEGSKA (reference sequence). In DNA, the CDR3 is TGCAGTGCTAGTAACCAAGAGACCCAGTACTTC. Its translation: CSASNQETQYF.

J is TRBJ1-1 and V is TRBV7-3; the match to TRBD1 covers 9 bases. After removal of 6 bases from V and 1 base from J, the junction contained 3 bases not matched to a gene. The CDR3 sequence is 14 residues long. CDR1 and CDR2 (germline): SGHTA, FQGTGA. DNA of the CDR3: TGTGCCAGCAGATGGGACAGGGAGAACACTGAAGCTTTCTTT. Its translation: CASRWDRENTEAFF.

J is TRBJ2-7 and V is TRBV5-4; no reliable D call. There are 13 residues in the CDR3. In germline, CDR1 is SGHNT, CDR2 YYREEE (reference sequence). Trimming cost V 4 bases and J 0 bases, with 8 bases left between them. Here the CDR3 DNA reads TGTGCCAGCAGCCTGTCTAACTCCTACGAGCAGTACTTC. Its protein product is CASSLSNSYEQYF.

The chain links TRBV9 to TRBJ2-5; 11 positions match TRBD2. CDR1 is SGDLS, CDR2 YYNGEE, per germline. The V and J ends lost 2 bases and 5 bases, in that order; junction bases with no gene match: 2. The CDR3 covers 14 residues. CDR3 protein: CASSVSGRGETQYF. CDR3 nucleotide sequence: TGTGCCAGCAGCGTTAGCGGGAGGGGGGAGACCCAGTACTTC. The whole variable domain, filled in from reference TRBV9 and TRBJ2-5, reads DSGVTQTPKHLITATGQRVTLRCSPRSGDLSVYWYQQSLDQGLQFLIQYYNGEERAKGNILERFSAQQFPDLHSELNLSSLELGDSALYFCASSVSGRGETQYFGPGTRLLVL.

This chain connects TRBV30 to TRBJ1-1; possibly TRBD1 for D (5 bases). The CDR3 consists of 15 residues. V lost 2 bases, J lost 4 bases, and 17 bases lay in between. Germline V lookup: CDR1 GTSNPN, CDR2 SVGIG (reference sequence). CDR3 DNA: TGTGCCTGGAGTTTCAGGGTGGGGTCGGGCACTGAAGCTTTCTTT. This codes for CAWSFRVGSGTEAFF. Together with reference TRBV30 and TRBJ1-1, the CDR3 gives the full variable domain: SQTIHQWPATLVQPVGSPLSLECTVEGTSNPNLYWYRQAAGRGLQLLFYSVGIGQISSEVPQNLSASRPQDRQFILSSKKLLLSDSGFYLCAWSFRVGSGTEAFFGQGTRLTVV.

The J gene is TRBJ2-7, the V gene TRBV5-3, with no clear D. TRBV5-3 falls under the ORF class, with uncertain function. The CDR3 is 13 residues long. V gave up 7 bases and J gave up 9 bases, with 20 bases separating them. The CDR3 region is CARVESLIPRQYV. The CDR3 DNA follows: TGTGCCAGAGTCGAAAGCCTTATTCCGAGGCAGTACGTC.

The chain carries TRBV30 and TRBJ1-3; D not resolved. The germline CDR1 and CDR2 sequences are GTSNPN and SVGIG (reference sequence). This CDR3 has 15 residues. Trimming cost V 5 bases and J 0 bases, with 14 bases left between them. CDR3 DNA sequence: TGTGCCTGGTCCCGTCTTAGAAGCTCTGGAAACACCATATATTTT. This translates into CAWSRLRSSGNTIYF.

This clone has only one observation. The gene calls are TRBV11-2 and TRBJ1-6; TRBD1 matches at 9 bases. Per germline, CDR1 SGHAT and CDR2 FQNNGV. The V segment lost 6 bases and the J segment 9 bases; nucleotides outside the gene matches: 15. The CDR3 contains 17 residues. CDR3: CASRETGTGPLGSPLHF. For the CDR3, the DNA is TGTGCCAGCAGAGAGACCGGGACAGGGCCATTGGGTTCACCCCTCCACTTT. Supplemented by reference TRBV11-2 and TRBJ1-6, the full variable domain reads EAGVAQSPRYKIIEKRQSVAFWCNPISGHATLYWYQQILGQGPKLLIQFQNNGVVDDSQLPKDRFSAERLKGVDSTLKIQPAKLEDSAVYLCASRETGTGPLGSPLHFGNGTRLTVT.

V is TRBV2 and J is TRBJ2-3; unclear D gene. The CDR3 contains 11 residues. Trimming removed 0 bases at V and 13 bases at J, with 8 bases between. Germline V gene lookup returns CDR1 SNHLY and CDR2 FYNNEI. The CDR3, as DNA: TGTGCCAGCAGTGAAGCCCTAGTTAAGTATTTT. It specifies CASSEALVKYF.